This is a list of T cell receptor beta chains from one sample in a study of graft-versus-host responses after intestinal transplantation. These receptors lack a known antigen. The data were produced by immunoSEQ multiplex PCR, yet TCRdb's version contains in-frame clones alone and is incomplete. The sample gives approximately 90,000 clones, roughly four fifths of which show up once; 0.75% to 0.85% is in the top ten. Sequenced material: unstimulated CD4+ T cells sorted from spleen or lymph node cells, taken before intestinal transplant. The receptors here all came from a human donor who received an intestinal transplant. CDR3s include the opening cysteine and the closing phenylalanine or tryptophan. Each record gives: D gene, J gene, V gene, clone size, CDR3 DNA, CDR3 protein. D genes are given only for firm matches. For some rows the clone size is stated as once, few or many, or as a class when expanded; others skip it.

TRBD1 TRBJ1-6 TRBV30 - TGTGCCTGGAGTGCCACAGGGGGTCGATCACCCCTCCACTTT CAWSATGGRSPLHF
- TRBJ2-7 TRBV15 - TGTGCCACCAGCAGAGAAGACTCTAAGAGCGGAGATGCCTACGAGCAGTACTTC CATSREDSKSGDAYEQYF
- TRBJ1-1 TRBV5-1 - TGCGCCAGCAGCTTGCGGCAGGGAATAACTGAAGCTTTCTTT CASSLRQGITEAFF
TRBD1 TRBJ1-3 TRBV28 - TGTGCCAGCAGTCCACATGGGACAGGGAGAAACACCATATATTTT CASSPHGTGRNTIYF
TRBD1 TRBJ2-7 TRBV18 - TGTGCCAGCTCACCACAGGGGGCGACCTACGAGCAGTACTTC CASSPQGATYEQYF
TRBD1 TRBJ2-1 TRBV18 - TGTGCCAGCTCACCGAGACAGGGTAACAATGAGCAGTTCTTC CASSPRQGNNEQFF
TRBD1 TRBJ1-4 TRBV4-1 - TGCGCCAGCAGCCACCCGGAGACAGGGGGAGAAAAACTGTTTTTT CASSHPETGGEKLFF
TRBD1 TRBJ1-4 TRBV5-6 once TGTGCCAGCAGCTTGGGTGACAGGGGGGCGGAAGAAAAACTGTTTTTT CASSLGDRGAEEKLFF
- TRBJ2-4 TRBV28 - TGTGCCAGCAGTCCCCCTACTTATCGGCGGATAGCCAAAAACATTCAGTACTTC CASSPPTYRRIAKNIQYF
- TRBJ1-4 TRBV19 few TGTGCCAGTAGTATACTGGGGCGGCCTAATGAAAAACTGTTTTTT CASSILGRPNEKLFF